This paragraph reports one T cell receptor beta chain. Its recognized antigen is unknown. No base quality values were provided; no much bigger clone lies one nucleotide off. The data were obtained in a study of T cell changes during pregnancy in multiple sclerosis (dated by TCRdb to about 2019). Study-level background: In women with multiple sclerosis, the researchers looked at how the T cell repertoire shifted as pregnancy progressed.

The library was built by means of the immunoSEQ multiplex PCR assay. The table comes from immuneACCESS by way of TCRdb, which keeps in-frame sequences with V and J called. Part of the clones is missing from these tables; in studies checked, under half for an unresolved V gene and the rest for unknown reasons. The sample profile shows roughly 51,000 clones; roughly 90% of them were found once. Around 0.16% of the sample goes to the ten largest clones. From the germline V gene, CDR1 is LGHNA and CDR2 is YNFKEQ. CDR3 length: 15 amino acids, cysteine to phenylalanine. Solely the CDR3 DNA is kept, with 45 bases framed from the first base. The V end gives up 3 bases and the J end 5 bases, leaving 4 bases in the junction not matched to a gene.

The sequence came from a female donor in good health, enrolled as a control in a pregnancy study. This sequence uses TRBV4-2 and TRBJ1-3, and TRBD1 aligns with 10 junction nucleotides. The source was CD4+ T cells from peripheral blood mononuclear cells, collected after pregnancy. CDR3 loop: CASSHGQGGRNTIYF. The sequenced DNA is TGTGCCAGCAGCCACGGACAGGGGGGTAGAAACACCATATATTTT.